The 25 T cell receptor beta chains below all came from one sample that was sequenced in a study of Ad26.COV2.S vaccination and SARS-CoV-2 variants. The treatment denotes: approximately 18 received Ad26.COV2.S at low or high dose, single or two shots; 5 received placebo; per-sample allocation not given. Specimens were obtained on day 63 following the first vaccine or placebo injection. Method: immunoSEQ multiplex PCR; TCRdb's copy keeps in-frame clones and lacks some. The table includes about 450,000 clones, approximately 89% detected once. The sequenced sample was peripheral blood, obtained in a trial of Ad26.COV2.S vaccine versus placebo. The receptors derive from a person aged 18 to 59 who received the Ad26.COV2.S COVID-19 vaccine or a placebo.

The V gene is TRBV4-3, the J gene TRBJ2-3, with D possibly being TRBD2 (7 bases). Germline CDR1 reads LGHNA; CDR2 reads YSLEER. Deletions cut 2 bases from V and 1 base from J, with 16 bases between. The CDR3 runs 17 residues. CDR3 nucleotides: TGCGCCAGCAGCCAAAAAGGGGGTCTAGCGGGCACAGATACGCAGTATTTT. Protein product: CASSQKGGLAGTDTQYF.

The CDR3: CASSLNGDYNEQFF. In DNA form, the CDR3 reads TGTGCCAGCAGCTTAAACGGGGATTACAATGAGCAGTTCTTC. This chain connects TRBV11-3 to TRBJ2-1; possible D gene TRBD2, 5 bases. The V end lost 2 bases, the J end lost 4 bases, and 9 bases lay between the germline ends. In germline, CDR1 is SGHNT, CDR2 YENEEA. CDR3 length: 14 amino acids.

The gene calls are TRBV28 and TRBJ1-5; no clear D gene. With 3 bases removed from V and 3 bases from J, the gap between germline ends came to 9 bases. The CDR3 is made up of 14 amino acids. CDR1 and CDR2 from the germline V gene are MDHEN and SYDVKM. The CDR3 spells CASSFAGPNQPQHF. In DNA form, the CDR3 reads TGTGCCAGCAGTTTCGCAGGCCCCAATCAGCCCCAGCATTTT.

The V and J genes are TRBV4-3 and TRBJ1-2; 8 bases fit TRBD1. CDR1 LGHNA and CDR2 YSLEER come from the germline V gene. CDR3 length: 14 amino acids. With V trimmed by 5 bases and J by 1 base, 3 bases remained unmatched. The CDR3 DNA reads TGCGCCAGCAGCATCGACAGGGGTAACTATGGCTACACCTTC. It yields the protein CASSIDRGNYGYTF.

The chain couples TRBV9 to TRBJ1-2; D is undetermined. This CDR3 has 14 residues. In germline, CDR1 is SGDLS, CDR2 YYNGEE. V lost 2 bases to trimming and J lost 3 bases, with 11 bases between them. CDR3 coding DNA: TGTGCCAGCAGCGTGTCAGGCACCCACTATGGCTACACCTTC. This encodes CASSVSGTHYGYTF.

As for this clone: The same CDR3 also results from other DNA sequences found in this sample. The rearrangement joins TRBV7-2 to TRBJ1-5; the D is unclear. CDR1 SGHTA and CDR2 FQGNSA come from the germline V gene. The CDR3 is 14 amino acids. The V end lost 2 bases, the J end lost 2 bases, and 7 bases lay between the germline ends. CDR3 nucleotide sequence: TGTGCCAGCAGCTTAAGGCAGGGCAATCAGCCCCAGCATTTT. Its protein is CASSLRQGNQPQHF.

This clone was recorded once. This chain uses TRBV7-8 with TRBJ1-2; D not resolved. This CDR3 contains 15 residues. Germline V lookup: CDR1 SGHVS, CDR2 FQNEAQ. V shed 4 bases and J shed 3 bases, with 15 bases lying between them. CDR3 in amino acids: CASSSRVVRHYGYTF. CDR3 coding DNA: TGTGCCAGCAGCTCCCGAGTAGTACGGCACTATGGCTACACCTTC.

Only one count was recorded for this clone. J is TRBJ2-1 and V is TRBV4-2, with 11 bases lining up with TRBD2. The V gene's germline CDR1 is LGHNA and CDR2 YNFKEQ. The CDR3 is made up of 17 amino acids. V was clipped by 1 base and J by 5 bases; unmatched bases: 7. The CDR3 spells CASSQVIGTSGHNEQFF. The CDR3 DNA sequence: TGTGCCAGCAGCCAAGTTATCGGGACTAGCGGCCACAATGAGCAGTTCTTC.

The chain is built from TRBV28 and TRBJ1-5; D not resolved. Deletions cut 8 bases from V and 2 bases from J, with 13 bases between. CDR1 MDHEN and CDR2 SYDVKM come from the germline V gene. The CDR3 covers 14 residues. The CDR3: CASGSLSGNQPQHF. The CDR3 DNA is TGTGCCAGCGGATCCCTGTCCGGCAATCAGCCCCAGCATTTT.

The gene calls are TRBV11-3 and TRBJ1-4; D gene ambiguous. CDR1 is SGHNT and CDR2 is YENEEA in the germline V gene. The CDR3 has 14 residues. Trimming shortened V by 5 bases and J by 4 bases, and 11 bases separated the two germline ends. The CDR3 region has the DNA TGTGCCAGCAGCCCCGGATTCTTTAATGAAAAACTGTTTTTT. Protein sequence: CASSPGFFNEKLFF.

This clone was observed a single time. The rearrangement joins TRBV9 to TRBJ2-1; 7 bases align to TRBD2. Germline CDR1 and CDR2: SGDLS and YYNGEE. The CDR3 extends over 15 amino acids. V was pared by 0 bases and J by 5 bases, with 5 bases of the junction left unmatched. CDR3 protein: CASSVDKRGNNEQFF. DNA for the CDR3: TGTGCCAGCAGCGTAGATAAGCGGGGCAACAATGAGCAGTTCTTC.

As DNA, the CDR3 is TGTGCCAGCAGCTTATACGCAGGGACCGAGCAGTACGTC. Protein sequence: CASSLYAGTEQYV. The genes are TRBV7-2 and TRBJ2-7; TRBD1 or TRBD2 may be the D gene (5 bases each). V lost 2 bases, J lost 6 bases, and 11 bases lay in between. CDR3 length: 13 residues. Germline-derived CDR1 and CDR2 are SGHTA and FQGNSA.

The chain employs TRBV5-1 and TRBJ2-3; 7 bases line up with TRBD1. Germline V gene data show CDR1 as SGHRS and CDR2 as YFSETQ. V trimming: 4 bases; J trimming: 6 bases; junction bases outside the gene matches: 8. The CDR3 spans 14 residues. In DNA, the CDR3 is TGCGCCAGCAGCGCTGAGGGGGCAGGGGATACGCAGTATTTT. It codes for CASSAEGAGDTQYF.

The chain uses TRBV9 and TRBJ2-1, with D perhaps TRBD1 or TRBD2 (6 bases each). Germline CDR1 is SGDLS and CDR2 is YYNGEE. There are 18 residues in the CDR3. The V end was cut by 0 bases, the J end by 5 bases, with 21 bases between. The CDR3 reads CASSVGPLQGGANNEQFF. The CDR3 region has the DNA TGTGCCAGCAGCGTAGGCCCTTTACAGGGAGGCGCGAACAATGAGCAGTTCTTC.

CDR3 coding DNA: TGTGCCAGCAGTGCGGAGGGCTCCTACAATGAGCAGTTCTTC. Encoded protein: CASSAEGSYNEQFF. The chain employs TRBV6-4 and TRBJ2-1; D possibly corresponds to TRBD2 (6 bases). Germline CDR1 is MRHNA and CDR2 is SNTAGT. There are 14 residues in the CDR3. V was clipped by 4 bases and J by 0 bases, with 7 bases between them.

The chain has TRBV7-2 and TRBJ2-1; 9 bases are shared with TRBD2. The CDR3 contains 17 residues. J lost 3 bases, V lost 2 bases, and 8 bases had no gene match. CDR1 and CDR2 (germline): SGHTA, FQGNSA. CDR3 in DNA: TGTGCCAGCAGCTTACGACCTAGCGGGGCCTACTACAATGAGCAGTTCTTC. Translating gives CASSLRPSGAYYNEQFF.

The chain recombines TRBV18 with TRBJ2-5, with 15 bases identical to TRBD2. The junction had 1 base not matched to a gene; V was cut back by 2 bases and J by 0 bases. CDR3 length equals 17 residues. Germline values: CDR1 KGHSH, CDR2 LQKENI. The CDR3 loop reads CASSPGLAGGYQETQYF. CDR3 nucleotide sequence: TGTGCCAGCTCACCAGGACTAGCGGGAGGGTACCAAGAGACCCAGTACTTC.

The chain employs TRBV18 and TRBJ2-7; 8 bases map to TRBD1. V dropped 6 bases and J dropped 3; count of bases not matched to a gene: 7. Germline values: CDR1 KGHSH, CDR2 LQKENI. The CDR3 spans 14 residues. The CDR3 bases are TGTGCCAGCTCTTGGACAGGGAGGTACTACGAGCAGTACTTC. It specifies CASSWTGRYYEQYF.

The chain uses TRBV7-2 and TRBJ1-5; TRBD1 agrees at 8 bases. The germline CDR1 and CDR2 sequences are SGHTA and FQGNSA. CDR3 size: 15 residues. V gave up 3 bases and J gave up 7 bases; unmatched junction bases: 8. The CDR3, as DNA: TGTGCCAGCAGCTTCAATGGACAGGGTAAACAGCCCCAGCATTTT. Translating gives CASSFNGQGKQPQHF.

This sequence joins TRBV27 and TRBJ2-6; tentative D call: TRBD2 (5 bases). The V and J ends lost 5 bases and 0 bases respectively, with 8 bases between them. Germline values: CDR1 MNHEY, CDR2 SMNVEV (reference sequence). The CDR3 runs 15 residues. The CDR3 reads CASSKAASGANVLTF. The CDR3 DNA is TGTGCCAGCAGTAAAGCGGCCTCTGGGGCCAACGTCCTGACTTTC.

The V gene is TRBV7-9, the J gene TRBJ2-2; no firm D call. Trimming removed 5 bases at V and 9 bases at J, with 13 bases between. This CDR3 is built from 13 residues. The V gene's germline CDR1 is SEHNR and CDR2 FQNEAQ (reference sequence). CDR3 residues: CASSPRGPRELFF. CDR3 coding DNA: TGTGCCAGCAGCCCTCGAGGTCCCCGGGAGCTGTTTTTT.

This chain joins TRBV2 and TRBJ2-1; no definite D call. V dropped 8 bases and J dropped 5 bases, with 16 bases sitting between them. The CDR3 is 14 amino acids. CDR1 and CDR2 from the germline V gene are SNHLY and FYNNEI. DNA for the CDR3: TGTGCCAGCGGGATGGAGCTAGACGACAATGAGCAGTTCTTC. Encoded protein: CASGMELDDNEQFF.

This clone was seen just once. The rearrangement uses TRBV4-3 and TRBJ1-4; 7 bases match TRBD1. V lost 0 bases and J lost 8; bases outside the gene matches: 6. The germline V gene encodes CDR1 LGHNA and CDR2 YSLEER. The CDR3 runs to 15 residues. This CDR3 reads CASSQETARGEKLFF. CDR3 nucleotides: TGCGCCAGCAGCCAAGAGACGGCCAGGGGGGAAAAACTGTTTTTT.

The genes are TRBV7-9 and TRBJ2-5, with 8 nucleotides matching TRBD1. With V trimmed by 10 bases and J by 4 bases, 20 bases remained unmatched. CDR3 size: 17 residues. Germline V gene lookup returns CDR1 SEHNR and CDR2 FQNEAQ (reference sequence). CDR3 amino acids: CATQLRSGQGASETQYF. The CDR3 region has the DNA TGTGCCACCCAGCTTAGGTCGGGCCAGGGGGCATCAGAGACCCAGTACTTC.

The chain joins TRBV11-3 to TRBJ2-7, with a tentative D call TRBD2 (6 bases). Trimming shortened V by 0 bases and J by 2 bases, and 14 bases separated the two germline ends. This CDR3 comprises 16 residues. From germline, CDR1 is SGHNT and CDR2 YENEEA. The CDR3 is CASSLDRGGSTYEQYV. CDR3 sequence (DNA): TGTGCCAGCAGCTTAGATCGGGGAGGCAGCACCTACGAGCAGTACGTC.